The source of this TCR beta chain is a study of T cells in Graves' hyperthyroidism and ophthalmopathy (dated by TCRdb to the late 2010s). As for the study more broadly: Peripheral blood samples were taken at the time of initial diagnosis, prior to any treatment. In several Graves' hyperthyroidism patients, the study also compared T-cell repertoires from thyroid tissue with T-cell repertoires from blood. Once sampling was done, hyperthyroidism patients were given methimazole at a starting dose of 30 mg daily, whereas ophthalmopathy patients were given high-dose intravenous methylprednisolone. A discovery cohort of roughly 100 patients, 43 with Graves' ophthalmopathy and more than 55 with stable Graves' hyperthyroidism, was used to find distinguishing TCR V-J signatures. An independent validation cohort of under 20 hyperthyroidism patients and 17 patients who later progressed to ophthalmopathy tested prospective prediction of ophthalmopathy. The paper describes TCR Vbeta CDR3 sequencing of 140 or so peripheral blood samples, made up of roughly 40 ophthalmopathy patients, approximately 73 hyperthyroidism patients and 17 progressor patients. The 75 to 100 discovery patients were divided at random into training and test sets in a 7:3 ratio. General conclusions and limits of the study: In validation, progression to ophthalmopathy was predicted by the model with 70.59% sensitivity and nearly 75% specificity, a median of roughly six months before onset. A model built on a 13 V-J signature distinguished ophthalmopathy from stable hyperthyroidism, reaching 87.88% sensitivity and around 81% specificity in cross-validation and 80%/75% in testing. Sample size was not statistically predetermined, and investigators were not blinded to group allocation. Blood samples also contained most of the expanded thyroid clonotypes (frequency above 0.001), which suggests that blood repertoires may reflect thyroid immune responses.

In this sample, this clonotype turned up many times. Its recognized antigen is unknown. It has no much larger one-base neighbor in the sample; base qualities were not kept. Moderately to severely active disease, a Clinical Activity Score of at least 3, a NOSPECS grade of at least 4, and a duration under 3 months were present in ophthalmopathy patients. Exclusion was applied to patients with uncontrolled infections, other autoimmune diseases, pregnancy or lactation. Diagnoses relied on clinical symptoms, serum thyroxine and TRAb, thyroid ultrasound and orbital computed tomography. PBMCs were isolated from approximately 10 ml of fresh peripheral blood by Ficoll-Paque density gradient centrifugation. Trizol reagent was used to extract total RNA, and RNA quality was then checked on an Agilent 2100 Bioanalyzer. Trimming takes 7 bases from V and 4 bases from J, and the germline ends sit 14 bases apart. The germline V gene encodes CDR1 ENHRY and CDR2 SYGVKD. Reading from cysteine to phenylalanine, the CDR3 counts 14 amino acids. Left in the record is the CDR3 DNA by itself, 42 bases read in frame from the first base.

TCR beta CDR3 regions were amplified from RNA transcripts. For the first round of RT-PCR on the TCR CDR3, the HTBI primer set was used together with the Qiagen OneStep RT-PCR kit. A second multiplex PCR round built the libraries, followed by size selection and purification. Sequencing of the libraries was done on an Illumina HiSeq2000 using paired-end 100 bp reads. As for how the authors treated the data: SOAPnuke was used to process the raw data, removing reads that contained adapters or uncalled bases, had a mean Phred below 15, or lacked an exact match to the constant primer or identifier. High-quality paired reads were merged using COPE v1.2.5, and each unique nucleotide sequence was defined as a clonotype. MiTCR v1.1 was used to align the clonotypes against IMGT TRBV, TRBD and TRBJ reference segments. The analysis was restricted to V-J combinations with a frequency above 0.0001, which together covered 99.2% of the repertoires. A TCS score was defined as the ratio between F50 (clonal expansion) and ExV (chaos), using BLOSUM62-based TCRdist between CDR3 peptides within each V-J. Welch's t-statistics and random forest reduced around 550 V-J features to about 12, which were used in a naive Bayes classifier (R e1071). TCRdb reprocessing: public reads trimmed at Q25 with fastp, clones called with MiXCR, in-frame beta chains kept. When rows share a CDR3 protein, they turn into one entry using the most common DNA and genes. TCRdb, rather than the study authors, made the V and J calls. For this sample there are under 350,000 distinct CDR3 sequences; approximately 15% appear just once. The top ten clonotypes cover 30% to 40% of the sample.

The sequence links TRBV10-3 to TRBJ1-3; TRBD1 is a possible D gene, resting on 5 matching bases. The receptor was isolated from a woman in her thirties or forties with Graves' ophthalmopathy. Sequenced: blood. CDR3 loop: CAITTGTLGNTIYF. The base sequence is TGTGCCATCACTACCGGGACTTTGGGAAACACCATATATTTT.